This entry lists 30 T cell receptor beta chains sequenced from one sample in a study of shared T cell receptors in the human thymus. Generated by immunoSEQ multiplex PCR, the TCRdb table keeps only in-frame clones and is missing some. The sample records roughly 68,000 clones, more than 90% being singletons. Specimen: thymocytes. Every receptor here comes from a human donor.

In its sample, this clone was seen a few times. The gene calls are TRBV30 and TRBJ1-2, with D perhaps matching TRBD1 (6 bases). Between the trimmed V and J ends, which lost 4 bases and 4 bases, there was a span of 19 bases. The CDR3 runs 15 residues. The germline CDR1 and CDR2 sequences are GTSNPN and SVGIG (reference sequence). The chain's CDR3 is CAWKRGQPLSYGYTF. The CDR3 DNA reads as TGTGCCTGGAAGCGGGGACAACCCCTCTCCTATGGCTACACCTTC.

V and J are TRBV20-1 and TRBJ1-1, with unresolved D. There are 10 residues in the CDR3. Germline CDR1 and CDR2: DFQATT and SNEGSKA (reference sequence). V was clipped by 4 bases and J by 10 bases, with 10 bases between them. CDR3 nucleotide sequence: TGCAGTGCTATCCCCCGTAGAGCTTTCTTT. Translating it yields CSAIPRRAFF.

The V call is TRBV21-1, the J call TRBJ1-2; the D segment call TRBD1 is taken from the table without a DNA check. TRBV21-1 is labeled a pseudogene. The CDR3 has 20 amino acids. As DNA, the CDR3 is TGTGCCAGCAGCAAAGTAAATTTGCGGCGACGGGACAATTCTAACTATGGCTACACCTTC. It is translated as CASSKVNLRRRDNSNYGYTF.

V is TRBV4-2 and J is TRBJ2-1, with 7 bases that match TRBD1. CDR3 size: 16 residues. Germline lookup yields CDR1 LGHNA and CDR2 YNFKEQ. Trimming removed 3 bases from V and 4 bases from J; junction bases left unmatched: 9. This CDR3 reads CASSHLAGTAYNEQFF. CDR3 nucleotides: TGTGCCAGCAGCCATCTAGCCGGGACAGCTTACAATGAGCAGTTCTTC.

CDR3: CASSRPLQLFNEQFF. CDR3 coding DNA: TGTGCCAGCAGCAGGCCGTTGCAACTTTTCAATGAGCAGTTCTTC. This chain joins TRBV21-1 and TRBJ2-1. TRBV21-1 is described as a pseudogene. The CDR3 spans 15 residues.

This sequence joins TRBV4-1 and TRBJ1-6; D is possibly TRBD1 (6 bases). With 6 bases removed from V and 8 bases from J, the gap between germline ends came to 11 bases. CDR1 and CDR2 (germline): MGHRA, YSYEKL. There are 13 residues in the CDR3. CDR3 in DNA: TGCGCCAGCAGACAGGGCACCTATTCACCCCTCCACTTT. It encodes CASRQGTYSPLHF.

This chain joins TRBV7-3 and TRBJ1-3, with D uncertain. V lost 0 bases and J 4 bases, leaving 13 bases between the germline ends. The CDR3 extends over 16 amino acids. Germline V gene lookup returns CDR1 SGHTA and CDR2 FQGTGA. CDR3 in amino acids: CASSLTSSGSGNTIYF. The CDR3 DNA is TGTGCCAGCAGCTTAACAAGTTCAGGATCAGGAAACACCATATATTTT.

V and J are TRBV7-2 and TRBJ1-1; no firm D call. The CDR3 runs 14 residues. The V and J ends lost 1 base and 1 base respectively, with 7 bases between them. Germline values: CDR1 SGHTA, CDR2 FQGNSA. The CDR3 DNA is TGTGCCAGCAGCTTAGGATCCAGGAACACTGAAGCTTTCTTT. It yields the protein CASSLGSRNTEAFF.

This chain joins TRBV7-2 and TRBJ2-1; 9 positions agree with TRBD1. J was trimmed by 2 bases and V by 5 bases; bases with no gene match: 7. Germline V CDR1 and CDR2: SGHTA, FQGNSA. The CDR3 runs 16 residues. The DNA for the CDR3 is TGTGCCAGCAGCGGATACAGGGGGCGGCCCTACAATGAGCAGTTCTTC. Translating gives CASSGYRGRPYNEQFF.

The gene calls are TRBV19 and TRBJ2-3; TRBD2 agrees at 9 bases. Trimming removed 1 base from V and 0 bases from J; junction bases left unmatched: 5. This CDR3 has 17 amino acids. Germline CDR1 LNHDA, CDR2 SQIVND (reference sequence). CDR3 in DNA: TGTGCCAGTAGTATAGGGCTAGCGGGGTTAAGCACAGATACGCAGTATTTT. Its protein is CASSIGLAGLSTDTQYF.

The rearrangement joins TRBV4-2 to TRBJ1-5; a possible D gene is TRBD1 (5 bases). The V and J ends lost 1 base and 5 bases respectively, with 12 bases between them. Germline CDR1 and CDR2: LGHNA and YNFKEQ. CDR3 size: 15 residues. The CDR3 here is CASSQVLPGHQPQHF. The CDR3 bases are TGTGCCAGCAGCCAAGTTCTTCCAGGGCATCAGCCCCAGCATTTT.

The V gene is TRBV30, the J gene TRBJ1-2, with 10 bases fitting TRBD1. Per the germline V gene, CDR1 is GTSNPN and CDR2 is SVGIG (reference sequence). J gave up 4 bases and V 3 bases, and 5 bases lay outside the gene matches. This CDR3 has 14 amino acids. The CDR3 coding sequence is TGTGCCTGGAGGTTCGGGACAGGGGCCTATGGCTACACCTTC. Protein sequence: CAWRFGTGAYGYTF.

The chain is built from TRBV11-2 and TRBJ1-6, with D tentatively TRBD1 (6 bases). The germline CDR1 and CDR2 sequences are SGHAT and FQNNGV. This CDR3 contains 14 residues. V lost 1 base, J lost 5 bases, and 6 bases lay in between. CDR3 sequence: CASSLGGHNSPLHF. CDR3 nucleotide sequence: TGTGCCAGCAGCTTAGGGGGGCATAATTCACCCCTCCACTTT.

This clone was observed a handful of times. The CDR3: CATKGTGNTEAFF. The CDR3 DNA reads TGTGCCACGAAGGGGACAGGTAACACTGAAGCTTTCTTT. The chain combines TRBV10-3 with TRBJ1-1; 8 bases match TRBD1. Germline V gene data show CDR1 as ENHRY and CDR2 as SYGVKD. The CDR3 contains 13 residues. V was pared by 10 bases and J by 2 bases, with 6 bases of the junction left unmatched.

The chain couples TRBV7-7 to TRBJ2-5, with a possible D match to TRBD1 (6 bases). From germline, CDR1 is SSHAT and CDR2 FNYEAQ (reference sequence). This CDR3 is 18 amino acids long. V was pared by 5 bases and J by 4 bases, with 26 bases between. CDR3 in DNA: TGTGCCAGCAGCCTTCCCACCCCGGACAGAGGGACCCCAGAGACCCAGTACTTC. Its protein product is CASSLPTPDRGTPETQYF. The full variable domain, rest sourced from reference TRBV7-7 and TRBJ2-5, is GAGVSQSPRYKVTKRGQDVTLRCDPISSHATLYWYQQALGQGPEFLTYFNYEAQPDKSGLPSDRFSAERPEGSISTLTIQRTEQRDSAMYRCASSLPTPDRGTPETQYFGPGTRLLVL.

This clone appeared once. This chain links TRBV6-4 with TRBJ1-4; possibly TRBD1 for D (6 bases). V was clipped by 5 bases and J by 7 bases, with 26 bases between them. Germline-derived CDR1 and CDR2 are MRHNA and SNTAGT. The CDR3 totals 18 residues. The CDR3 here is CASSFRDRHLAPTEKLFF. DNA for the CDR3: TGTGCCAGCAGTTTCCGTGACAGGCATTTGGCCCCAACTGAAAAACTGTTTTTT.

In DNA, the CDR3 is TGTGCCAGCAGCCCCCCGGGACAGACCATAGGAAACACCATATATTTT. Its protein is CASSPPGQTIGNTIYF. The chain combines TRBV6-6 with TRBJ1-3; 7 bases are shared with TRBD1. This CDR3 is 16 amino acids long. V shed 6 bases, J shed 4 bases, and the junction held 12 bases outside the gene matches. Germline assignment: CDR1 MNHNY and CDR2 SVGAGI (reference sequence).

This chain joins TRBV4-3 and TRBJ1-1; tentatively, D is TRBD1 (5 bases). This CDR3 contains 18 residues. Trimming stripped 0 bases from V and 6 bases from J, with 23 bases between. CDR1 is LGHNA and CDR2 is YSLEER in the germline V gene. CDR3 region: CASSQDRARGRTHAEAFF. Written as DNA, the CDR3 is TGCGCCAGCAGCCAAGATCGGGCGAGGGGCAGAACACACGCTGAAGCTTTCTTT.

The chain combines TRBV11-2 with TRBJ1-2, with D possibly TRBD1 on 6 matching bases. CDR1 is SGHAT, CDR2 FQNNGV, per germline. The CDR3 sequence is 16 residues long. V was shortened by 3 bases and J by 3 bases, with 17 bases between the two germline ends. In DNA, the CDR3 is TGTGCCAGCAGCTTCTCCCCCCGCGGACAGTACTATGGCTACACCTTC. Amino acid sequence: CASSFSPRGQYYGYTF. The full variable domain, its missing parts supplied by reference TRBV11-2 and TRBJ1-2, is EAGVAQSPRYKIIEKRQSVAFWCNPISGHATLYWYQQILGQGPKLLIQFQNNGVVDDSQLPKDRFSAERLKGVDSTLKIQPAKLEDSAVYLCASSFSPRGQYYGYTFGSGTRLTVV.

The chain recombines TRBV28 with TRBJ2-2, with 9 bases identical to TRBD2. The germline CDR1 and CDR2 sequences are MDHEN and SYDVKM. The J segment lost 1 base and the V segment lost 5 bases, leaving 11 bases of the junction unmatched. The length of the CDR3 is 18 residues. The CDR3 region has the DNA TGTGCCAGCAGTCCGACATCCGTGACTAGCGGGAACACCGGGGAGCTGTTTTTT. Protein product: CASSPTSVTSGNTGELFF.

The chain uses TRBV28 and TRBJ1-2; TRBD1 aligns across 7 bases. Germline CDR1 and CDR2: MDHEN and SYDVKM. V gave up 3 bases and J gave up 3 bases; unmatched junction bases: 13. The CDR3 is 17 residues long. As DNA, the CDR3 is TGTGCCAGCAGTTTTTTCCGGCGGCAGGGGGGGGACTATGGCTACACCTTC. This sequence encodes CASSFFRRQGGDYGYTF.

The gene calls are TRBV19 and TRBJ1-5; 10 bases fit TRBD1. The CDR3 length is 16 residues. The germline V gene encodes CDR1 LNHDA and CDR2 SQIVND (reference sequence). V trimming: 6 bases; J trimming: 7 bases; junction bases outside the gene matches: 12. The CDR3 spells CASRGVATGGAQPQHF. The CDR3 DNA sequence: TGTGCCAGTAGGGGGGTCGCGACAGGGGGCGCGCAGCCCCAGCATTTT. The full variable domain, its missing parts supplied by reference TRBV19 and TRBJ1-5, is DGGITQSPKYLFRKEGQNVTLSCEQNLNHDAMYWYRQDPGQGLRLIYYSQIVNDFQKGDIAEGYSVSREKKESFPLTVTSAQKNPTAFYLCASRGVATGGAQPQHFGDGTRLSIL.

V usage is TRBV4-1 and J usage is TRBJ2-2; D is perhaps TRBD1 (7 bases). This CDR3 comprises 18 residues. Trimming took 4 bases from V and 6 from J, leaving 24 bases between them. Germline V gene lookup returns CDR1 MGHRA and CDR2 YSYEKL. The CDR3 DNA sequence: TGCGCCAGCAGCCTGAACAGGAGGGGGCAGTGGTCAGCCGGGGAGCTGTTTTTT. Protein product: CASSLNRRGQWSAGELFF.

V gene TRBV28 combines with J gene TRBJ2-7; D assignment may be TRBD1 or TRBD2 (5 bases each). V lost 2 bases and J lost 1, with 6 bases in between. The CDR3 has 13 residues. Germline V gene lookup returns CDR1 MDHEN and CDR2 SYDVKM. In DNA, the CDR3 is TGTGCCAGCAGTTTAGGGGGATCCTACGAGCAGTACTTC. Its translation: CASSLGGSYEQYF.

The rearrangement uses TRBV4-3 and TRBJ2-7, with D unclear. The CDR3 consists of 18 residues. The germline V and J ends were trimmed by 5 bases and 5 bases, with 28 bases remaining between them. Per germline, CDR1 LGHNA and CDR2 YSLEER. The CDR3, as DNA: TGCGCCAGCAGCAACCCGCGAGAAAAAAGGACGGCCGACGACGAGCAGTACTTC. This gives the protein CASSNPREKRTADDEQYF.

The chain joins TRBV7-9 to TRBJ1-2; 7 nucleotides align to TRBD1. The germline gives CDR1 SEHNR, CDR2 FQNEAQ (reference sequence). The CDR3 length is 16 residues. V lost 1 base to trimming and J lost 8 bases; unmatched junction nucleotides: 13. CDR3 amino acids: CASSLVSPGGCYGYTF. The CDR3 coding sequence is TGTGCCAGCAGCTTAGTGTCTCCAGGGGGGTGTTACGGCTACACCTTC.

The gene calls are TRBV29-1 and TRBJ2-4; TRBD1 matches at 9 bases. The CDR3 is 13 amino acids. V lost 6 bases and J lost 8; bases outside the gene matches: 8. Germline values: CDR1 SQVTM, CDR2 ANQGSEA. The CDR3 DNA sequence: TGCAGCGTCCGGGACAGGGTGATGCACATTCAGTACTTC. It encodes CSVRDRVMHIQYF.

This rearrangement joins TRBV7-2 to TRBJ2-5; 9 positions match TRBD2. The CDR3 extends over 15 amino acids. V was pared by 5 bases and J by 3 bases, with 7 bases of the junction left unmatched. CDR1 SGHTA and CDR2 FQGNSA come from the germline V gene. CDR3 loop: CASSTRGGVEETQYF. The CDR3 coding sequence is TGTGCCAGCAGCACGCGGGGGGGCGTTGAAGAGACCCAGTACTTC.

The chain couples TRBV5-1 to TRBJ2-3, with D possibly being TRBD1 or TRBD2 (5 bases each). The CDR3 is 20 amino acids. Germline CDR1 SGHRS, CDR2 YFSETQ. The V end was cut by 0 bases, the J end by 0 bases, with 23 bases between. CDR3 sequence: CASSLGTHSGSYPSTDTQYF. The CDR3 nucleotides read TGCGCCAGCAGCTTGGGAACACACTCAGGGAGTTACCCTAGCACAGATACGCAGTATTTT.

This clone was found a few times. The V gene is TRBV12-5, the J gene TRBJ2-1; maybe TRBD1 (6 bases). The CDR3 spans 14 residues. Germline V gene lookup returns CDR1 LGHNT and CDR2 FRNRAP. With 1 base removed from V and 8 bases from J, the gap between germline ends came to 12 bases. Written as DNA, the CDR3 is TGTGCTAGTGGTTTGGGAACAGGGTTGGATGAGCAGTTCTTC. It yields the protein CASGLGTGLDEQFF.